This T cell receptor beta chain was sequenced in a study of shared T cell receptors in the human thymus. Profiling relied on immunoSEQ multiplex PCR, and the TCRdb table lists in-frame clones only, not all of them. The data contain 600,000 or so clones, over 75% of them singletons. Trimming took 3 bases from V and 7 from J, leaving 11 bases between them. The CDR3 runs 13 residues. CDR1 and CDR2 from the germline V gene are SGHDT and YYEEEE. This sample was also put to use in a study of human thymus T cells.

The TCR sequence derives from a boy under two years old with a congenital heart defect. V is TRBV5-6 and J is TRBJ2-1; tentatively, D is TRBD1 (6 bases). Sequenced: thymocytes. The CDR3 nucleotides are TGTGCCAGCAGCTGGGGGCCTGGGAATGAGCAGTTCTTC. Amino acids: CASSWGPGNEQFF. The complete variable domain, with remaining parts taken from reference TRBV5-6 and TRBJ2-1, reads DAGVTQSPTHLIKTRGQQVTLRCSPKSGHDTVSWYQQALGQGPQFIFQYYEEEERQRGNFPDRFSGHQFPNYSSELNVNALLLGDSALYLCASSWGPGNEQFFGPGTRLTVL.